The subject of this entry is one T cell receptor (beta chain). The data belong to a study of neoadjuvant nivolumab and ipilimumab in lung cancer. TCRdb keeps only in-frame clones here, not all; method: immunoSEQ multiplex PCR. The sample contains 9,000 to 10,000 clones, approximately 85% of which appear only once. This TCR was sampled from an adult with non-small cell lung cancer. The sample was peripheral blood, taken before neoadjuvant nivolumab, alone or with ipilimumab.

CDR3 in amino acids: CASSAFGSGELFF. The DNA for the CDR3 is TGTGCCAGCAGTGCCTTTGGTTCCGGGGAGCTGTTTTTT. The chain is built from TRBV9 and TRBJ2-2; D unresolved. Trimming shortened V by 5 bases and J by 6 bases, and 11 bases separated the two germline ends. The CDR3 totals 13 residues. CDR1 and CDR2 (germline): SGDLS, YYNGEE.